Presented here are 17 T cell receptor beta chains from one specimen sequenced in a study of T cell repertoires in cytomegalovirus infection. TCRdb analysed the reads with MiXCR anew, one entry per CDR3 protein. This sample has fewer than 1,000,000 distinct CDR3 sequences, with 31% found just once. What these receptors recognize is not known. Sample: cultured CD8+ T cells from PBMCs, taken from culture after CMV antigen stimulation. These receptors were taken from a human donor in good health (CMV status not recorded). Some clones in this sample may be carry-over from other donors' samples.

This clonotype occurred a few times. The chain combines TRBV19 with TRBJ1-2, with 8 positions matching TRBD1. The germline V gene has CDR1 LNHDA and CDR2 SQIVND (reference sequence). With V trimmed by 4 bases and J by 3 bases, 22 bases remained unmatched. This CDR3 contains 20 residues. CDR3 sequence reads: CASSTRTGRARSVRDYGYTF. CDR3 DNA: TGTGCCAGTAGTACTCGGACAGGGAGAGCTCGGTCGGTAAGAGACTATGGCTACACCTTC.

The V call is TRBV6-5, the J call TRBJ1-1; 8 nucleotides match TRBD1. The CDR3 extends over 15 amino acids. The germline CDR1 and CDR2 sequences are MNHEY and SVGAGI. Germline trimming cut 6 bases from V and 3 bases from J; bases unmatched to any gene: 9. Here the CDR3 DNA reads TGTGCCAGCAGATCCCGGGACAGGAGATACACTGAAGCTTTCTTT. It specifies CASRSRDRRYTEAFF.

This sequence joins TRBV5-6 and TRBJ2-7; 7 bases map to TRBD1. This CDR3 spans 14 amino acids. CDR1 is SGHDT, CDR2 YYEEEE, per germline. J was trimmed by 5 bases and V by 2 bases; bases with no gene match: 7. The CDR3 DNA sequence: TGTGCCAGCAGCTTCGGGACAGCCCTTCACGAGCAGTACTTC. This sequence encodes CASSFGTALHEQYF.

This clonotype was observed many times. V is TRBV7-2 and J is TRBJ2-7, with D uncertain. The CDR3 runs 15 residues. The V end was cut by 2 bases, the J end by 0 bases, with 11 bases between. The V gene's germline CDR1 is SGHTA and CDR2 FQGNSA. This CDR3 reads CASSLWGSSSYEQYF. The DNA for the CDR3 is TGTGCCAGCAGCTTATGGGGATCTAGCTCCTACGAGCAGTACTTC.

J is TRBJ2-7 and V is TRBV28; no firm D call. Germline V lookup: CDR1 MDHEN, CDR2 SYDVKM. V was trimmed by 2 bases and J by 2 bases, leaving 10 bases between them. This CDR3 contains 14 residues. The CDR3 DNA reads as TGTGCCAGCAGTTTAAAGGGATTGCCCTACGAGCAGTACGTC. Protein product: CASSLKGLPYEQYV.

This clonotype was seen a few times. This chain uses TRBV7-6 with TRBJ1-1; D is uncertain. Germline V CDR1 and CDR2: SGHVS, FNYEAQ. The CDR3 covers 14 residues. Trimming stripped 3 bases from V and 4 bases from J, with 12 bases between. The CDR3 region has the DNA TGTGCCAGCAGCTTGGCCCTAGACCCCACTGAAGCTTTCTTT. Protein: CASSLALDPTEAFF.

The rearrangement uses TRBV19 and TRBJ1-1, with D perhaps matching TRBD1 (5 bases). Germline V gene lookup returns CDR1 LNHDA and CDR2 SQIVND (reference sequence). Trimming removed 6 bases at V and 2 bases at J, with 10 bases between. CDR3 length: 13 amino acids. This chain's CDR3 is CASRWGVNTEAFF. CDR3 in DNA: TGTGCCAGTAGGTGGGGGGTTAACACTGAAGCTTTCTTT.

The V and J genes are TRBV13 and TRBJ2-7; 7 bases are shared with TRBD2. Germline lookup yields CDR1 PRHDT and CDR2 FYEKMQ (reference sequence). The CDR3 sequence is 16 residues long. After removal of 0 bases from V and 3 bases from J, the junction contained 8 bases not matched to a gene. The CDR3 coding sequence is TGTGCCAGCAGCTTAGGCCTAGCGGCGCCCTTCTACGAGCAGTACTTC. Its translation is CASSLGLAAPFYEQYF. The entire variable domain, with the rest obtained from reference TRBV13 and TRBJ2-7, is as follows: AAGVIQSPRHLIKEKRETATLKCYPIPRHDTVYWYQQGPGQDPQFLISFYEKMQSDKGSIPDRFSAQQFSDYHSELNMSSLELGDSALYFCASSLGLAAPFYEQYFGPGTRLTVT.

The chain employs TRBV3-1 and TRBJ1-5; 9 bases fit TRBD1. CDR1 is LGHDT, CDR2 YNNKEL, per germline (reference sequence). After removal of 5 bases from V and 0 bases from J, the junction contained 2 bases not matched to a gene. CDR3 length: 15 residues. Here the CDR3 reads CASSGQGYSNQPQHF. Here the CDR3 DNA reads TGTGCCAGCAGCGGACAGGGGTATAGCAATCAGCCCCAGCATTTT.

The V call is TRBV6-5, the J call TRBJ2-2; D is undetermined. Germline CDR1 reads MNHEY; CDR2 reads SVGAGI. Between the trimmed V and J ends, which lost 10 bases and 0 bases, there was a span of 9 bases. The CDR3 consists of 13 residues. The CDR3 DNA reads TGTGCCACCTCTGCCCCGAACACCGGGGAGCTGTTTTTT. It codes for CATSAPNTGELFF.

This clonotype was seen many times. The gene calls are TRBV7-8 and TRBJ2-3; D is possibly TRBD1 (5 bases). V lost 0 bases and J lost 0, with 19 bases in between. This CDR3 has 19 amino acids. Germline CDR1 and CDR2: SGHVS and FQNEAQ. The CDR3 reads CASSLAWTLDNPSTDTQYF. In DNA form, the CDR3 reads TGTGCCAGCAGCTTAGCTTGGACGCTGGACAACCCTAGCACAGATACGCAGTATTTT.

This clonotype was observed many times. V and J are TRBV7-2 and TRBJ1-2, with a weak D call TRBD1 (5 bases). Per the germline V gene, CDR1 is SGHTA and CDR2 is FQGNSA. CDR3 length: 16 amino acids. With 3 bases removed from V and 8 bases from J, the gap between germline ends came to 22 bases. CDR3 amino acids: CASSLYGGLGESGYTF. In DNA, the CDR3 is TGTGCCAGCAGCTTGTACGGAGGGCTGGGGGAGAGCGGCTACACCTTC.

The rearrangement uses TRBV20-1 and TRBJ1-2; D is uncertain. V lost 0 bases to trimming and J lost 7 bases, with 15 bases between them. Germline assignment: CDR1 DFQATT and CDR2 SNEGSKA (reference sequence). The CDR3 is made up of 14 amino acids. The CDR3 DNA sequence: TGCAGTGCTAGAGATCCGAACCCCCGGAGTGGCTACACCTTC. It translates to CSARDPNPRSGYTF.

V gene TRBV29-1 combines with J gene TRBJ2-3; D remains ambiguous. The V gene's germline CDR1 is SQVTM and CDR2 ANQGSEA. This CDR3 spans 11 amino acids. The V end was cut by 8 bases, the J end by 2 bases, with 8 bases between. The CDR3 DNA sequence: TGCAGCTTTCTTGACACAGATACGCAGTATTTT. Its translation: CSFLDTDTQYF.

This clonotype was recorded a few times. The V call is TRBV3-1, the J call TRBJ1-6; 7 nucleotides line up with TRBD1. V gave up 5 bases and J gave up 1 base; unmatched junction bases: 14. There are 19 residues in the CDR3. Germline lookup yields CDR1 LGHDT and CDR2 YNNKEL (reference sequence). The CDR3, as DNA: TGTGCCAGCAGCTTATCAGGGGGTAAGAAAGGTTCCTATAATTCACCCCTCCACTTT. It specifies CASSLSGGKKGSYNSPLHF.

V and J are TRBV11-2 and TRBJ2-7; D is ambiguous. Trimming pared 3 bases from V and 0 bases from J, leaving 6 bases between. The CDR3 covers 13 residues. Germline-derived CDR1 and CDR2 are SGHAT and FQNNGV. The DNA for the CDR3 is TGTGCCAGCAGCTTGCTTAGCTCCTACGAGCAGTACGTC. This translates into CASSLLSSYEQYV.

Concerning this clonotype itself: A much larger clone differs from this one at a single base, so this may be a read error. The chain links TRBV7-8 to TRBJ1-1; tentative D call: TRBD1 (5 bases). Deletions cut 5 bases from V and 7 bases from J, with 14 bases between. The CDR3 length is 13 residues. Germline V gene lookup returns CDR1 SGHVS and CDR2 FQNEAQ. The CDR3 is CASSQGVDIEAFF. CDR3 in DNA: TGTGCCAGCAGCCAAGGGGTCGACATTGAAGCTTTCTTT.